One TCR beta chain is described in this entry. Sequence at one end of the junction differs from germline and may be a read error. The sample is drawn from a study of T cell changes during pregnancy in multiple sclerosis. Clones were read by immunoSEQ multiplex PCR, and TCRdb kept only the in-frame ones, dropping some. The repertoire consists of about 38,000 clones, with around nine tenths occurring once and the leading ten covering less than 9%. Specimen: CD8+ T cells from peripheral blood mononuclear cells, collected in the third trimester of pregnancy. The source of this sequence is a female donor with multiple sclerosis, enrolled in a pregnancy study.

The CDR3 spells CASSYPGHPKGF. In DNA, the CDR3 is TGCGCCAGCAGCTACCCAGGACACCCGAAGGGCTTC. The rearrangement uses TRBV5-1 and TRBJ2-7, with D maybe TRBD1 (5 bases). CDR1 is SGHRS and CDR2 is YFSETQ in the germline V gene. The CDR3 is made up of 12 amino acids.